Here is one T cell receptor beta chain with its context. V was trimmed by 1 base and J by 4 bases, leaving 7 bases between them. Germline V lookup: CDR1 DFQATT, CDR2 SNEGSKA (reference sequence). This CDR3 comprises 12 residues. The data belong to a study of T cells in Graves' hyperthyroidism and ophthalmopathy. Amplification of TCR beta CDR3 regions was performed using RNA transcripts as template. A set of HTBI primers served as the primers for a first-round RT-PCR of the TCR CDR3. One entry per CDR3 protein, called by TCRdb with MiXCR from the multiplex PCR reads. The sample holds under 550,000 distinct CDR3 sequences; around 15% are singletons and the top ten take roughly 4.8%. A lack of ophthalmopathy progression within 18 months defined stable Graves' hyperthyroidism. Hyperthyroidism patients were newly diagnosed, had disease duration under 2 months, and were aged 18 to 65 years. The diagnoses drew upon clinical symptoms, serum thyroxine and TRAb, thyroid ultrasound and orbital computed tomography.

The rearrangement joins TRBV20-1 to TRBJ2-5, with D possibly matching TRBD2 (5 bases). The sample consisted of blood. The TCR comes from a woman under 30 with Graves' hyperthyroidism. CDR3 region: CSARVAGETQYF. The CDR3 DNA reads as TGCAGTGCTAGAGTGGCGGGAGAGACCCAGTACTTC.